The rows below give T cell receptor beta chains drawn from one sample of a study of early stage breast cancer tumors. The data were produced by immunoSEQ multiplex PCR, yet TCRdb's version contains in-frame clones alone and is incomplete. The data show about 36,000 clones, over 70% seen once. Source material: blood. The receptors were sampled from a person aged 60 to 70 with breast cancer. The CDR3 runs from the conserved cysteine through the conserved F or W. A D gene is named only where the DNA matches it firmly. The size field is filled for only some rows; it gives once, few, many or a size class.

clone size	V gene	J gene	D gene	CDR3 protein	CDR3 DNA
-	TRBV11-2	TRBJ2-2	-	CASSLVRGSGELFF	TGTGCCAGCAGCTTAGTGAGGGGATCCGGGGAGCTGTTTTTT
-	TRBV6-1	TRBJ1-4	-	CASSEAWALNEKLFF	TGTGCCAGCAGTGAAGCTTGGGCTCTCAATGAAAAACTGTTTTTT
-	TRBV28	TRBJ1-2	-	CASSPPKGGSDYTF	TGTGCCAGCAGTCCACCTAAAGGGGGGTCGGACTACACCTTC
-	TRBV7-9	TRBJ1-2	-	CASSSPGGTRYGYTF	TGTGCCAGCAGTTCCCCCGGAGGGACACGCTATGGCTACACCTTC
-	TRBV5-4	TRBJ2-3	TRBD1	CASSLGGQGARWADTQYF	TGTGCCAGCAGCTTGGGGGGGCAGGGGGCGAGGTGGGCAGATACGCAGTATTTT
few	TRBV18	TRBJ2-7	TRBD1	CASSPQGARKGSEQYF	TGTGCCAGCTCACCCCAGGGGGCGCGAAAAGGGAGCGAGCAGTACTTC
-	TRBV6-6	TRBJ1-1	-	CASSYGGGSGNTEAFF	TGTGCCAGCAGTTACGGTGGCGGATCGGGTAACACTGAAGCTTTCTTT
few	TRBV6-5	TRBJ2-1	TRBD2	CASSPSGHEQFF	TGTGCCAGCAGTCCTAGCGGACATGAGCAGTTCTTC
-	TRBV4-1	TRBJ1-1	-	CASSQEVSGRGTEAFF	TGCGCCAGCAGCCAAGAGGTGAGCGGGAGGGGCACTGAAGCTTTCTTT
-	TRBV6-1	TRBJ2-6	TRBD1	CASSDTGGGANVLTF	TGTGCCAGCAGTGACACAGGGGGCGGGGCCAACGTCCTGACTTTC
-	TRBV23-1	TRBJ1-5	-	CASSQSGHSDQPQHF	TGCGCCAGCAGTCAATCGGGGCATTCCGATCAGCCCCAGCATTTT
-	TRBV30	TRBJ1-3	-	CAWSVLRSGNTIYF	TGTGCCTGGAGTGTATTGCGTTCTGGAAACACCATATATTTT
-	TRBV6-5	TRBJ2-2	TRBD1	CASRRQGTGTGELFF	TGTGCCAGCAGACGACAGGGTACGGGCACCGGGGAGCTGTTTTTT
-	TRBV27	TRBJ2-7	-	CASSLFQGHAEQYF	TGTGCCAGCAGTTTATTCCAGGGACACGCCGAGCAGTACTTC
-	TRBV19	TRBJ2-5	TRBD1	CASRNRGSETQYF	TGTGCCAGTAGGAACAGGGGTTCAGAGACCCAGTACTTC
-	TRBV6-1	TRBJ1-5	TRBD1	CASSESGGGGGEPQHF	TGTGCCAGCAGTGAATCGGGGGGAGGGGGCGGTGAGCCCCAGCATTTT
-	TRBV23-1	TRBJ1-2	-	CASSQDAGSSYGYTF	TGCGCCAGCAGTCAAGACGCGGGTTCGAGTTATGGCTACACCTTC
-	TRBV19	TRBJ2-7	TRBD2	CASSLQRGSFYEQYF	TGTGCCAGTAGTCTTCAGCGGGGAAGTTTTTACGAGCAGTACTTC
-	TRBV15	TRBJ2-7	-	CATSSPIGGAKYEQYF	TGTGCCACCAGCAGTCCCATTGGGGGGGCTAAATACGAGCAGTACTTC
once	TRBV11-2	TRBJ2-6	TRBD1	CASSLTGAGGANVLTF	TGTGCCAGCAGCTTAACAGGGGCCGGAGGGGCCAACGTCCTGACTTTC
-	TRBV19	TRBJ1-5	TRBD1	CASSVTGSNQPQHF	TGTGCCAGTAGTGTGACAGGGAGCAATCAGCCCCAGCATTTT
-	TRBV11-2	TRBJ1-2	-	CASSLGTNYGYTF	TGTGCCAGCAGCTTAGGCACTAACTATGGCTACACCTTC
few	TRBV2	TRBJ1-5	-	CASSDTGYSNQPQHF	TGTGCCAGCAGCGACACAGGATATAGCAATCAGCCCCAGCATTTT
-	TRBV4-1	TRBJ1-6	-	CASSQDELDFSPLHF	TGCGCCAGCAGCCAAGATGAGCTTGATTTTTCACCCCTCCACTTT
-	TRBV25-1	TRBJ1-1	-	CASSEYPGQGRNTEAFF	TGTGCCAGCAGTGAATATCCGGGGCAGGGCAGGAACACTGAAGCTTTCTTT
-	TRBV5-1	TRBJ1-3	-	CASSSIGGSGNTIYF	TGCGCCAGCAGCTCCATAGGGGGATCTGGAAACACCATATATTTT
-	TRBV6-5	TRBJ2-6	-	CASSYLGTGANVLTF	TGTGCCAGCAGTTACCTGGGTACTGGGGCCAACGTCCTGACTTTC
-	TRBV7-9	TRBJ2-7	-	CASSGALGSSYEQYF	TGTGCCAGCAGCGGGGCCTTGGGGAGCTCCTACGAGCAGTACTTC
-	TRBV29-1	TRBJ2-7	-	CSVEVIFEQYF	TGCAGCGTTGAAGTTATATTCGAGCAGTACTTC
-	TRBV2	TRBJ2-2	-	CASKESGTGELFF	TGTGCCAGCAAAGAATCAGGGACCGGGGAGCTGTTTTTT